Here is one T cell receptor (beta chain) with its context. Its binding antigen is unknown. Base quality data are lacking; no much larger clone is found one base away. The sample's time point, from its label and the paper: week 35, safety follow-up. Each vaccine dose was 300 ug of a 20-mer mutant IDH1 peptide in Montanide, given subcutaneously with topical imiquimod. Across visits V03 through V10, patients got a total of eight vaccinations, given in weeks 1, 3, 5, 7, 11, 15, 19 and 23. Newly diagnosed WHO grade 3 or 4 IDH1-mutant astrocytomas showing loss of nuclear ATRX were present in the donors. The samples were drawn from NOA16, a multicentre, single-arm, open-label phase I trial in Germany that tested a mutant IDH1 peptide vaccine in humans for the first time. Genomic DNA for TCRB sequencing was extracted from EDTA blood using the DNeasy Blood and Tissue Kit. The source of the sample is a study of a mutant IDH1 vaccine in newly diagnosed glioma (dated by TCRdb to the early 2020s). Study-level background: In the chemotherapy-containing groups, vaccination started alongside temozolomide cycles, whereas in patients who had radiotherapy alone it started 4-6 weeks after radiotherapy. The roughly 30 treated patients were approximately 62% male and roughly 38% female, with a mean age of around 40 years. Prior to enrollment, patients had been given standard therapy consisting of radiotherapy alone, temozolomide alone, or radiochemotherapy with temozolomide, with the combination given to most patients. Visit V12 was the week-35 safety follow-up and visit V13 was the week-47 end of study. Six visits were used for peripheral blood collection: V03 (baseline), V05, V07, V10, V12 and V13. For exploratory analyses, about 25 treated patients had longitudinal TCRB deep sequencing done wherever samples were available.

The library was built by means of the immunoSEQ multiplex PCR assay. Following the manufacturer's protocol, the hsTCRB Kit was used to amplify rearranged TCR beta chain sequences. TCRB libraries were sequenced on an Illumina MiSeq. The study's processing was this. The kit vendor's proprietary platform handled demultiplexing, trimming and gene mapping. TCRdb holds this immuneACCESS table with in-frame rearrangements only. Some clones are missing; in checked studies, unresolved V genes explain under half, and the rest has no known cause. That table is the source of V, J and clone size, and D and trimming were worked out from the DNA. The sample table lists around 26,000 clones, approximately 87% of them with a count of one. The ten most abundant clones make up around 31% of the sample. The germline V gene encodes CDR1 MGHRA and CDR2 YSYEKL. The trim is 6 bases for V and 5 bases for J, with a gap of 10 bases between the germline ends. From the cysteine up to the phenylalanine, the CDR3 has a length of 13 residues. The DNA shown is the 39-base CDR3, in frame from base 1.

The investigation overall reported the following: Availability determined which PBMC samples were chosen for TCRB deep sequencing. Immune responses induced by the vaccine were seen in approximately 93% of patients across multiple MHC alleles. Pseudoprogression seemed to be unrelated to changes in the top peripheral T cell clonotypes found by TCRB sequencing. According to the authors, sample limitations meant that analyses of patient blood samples could not be reproduced.

The chain links TRBV4-1 with TRBJ2-2; TRBD1 is a weak D gene call, 6 bases matching. The sequenced sample was PBMCs, obtained from a glioma patient whose treatment included an IDH1 peptide vaccine. The receptor was isolated from a young man with glioma. The DNA sequence follows: TGCGCCAGCAGAGGGGGAGAAACCGGGGAGCTGTTTTTT. Translated, this is CASRGGETGELFF.